This T cell receptor beta chain was retrieved from a study of blood T cell repertoires in COVID-19. Study-level information: The analysed material was cDNA or gDNA that came from T cells, B-cell-depleted T cells, or PBMCs.

V was shortened by 4 bases and J by 1 base, with 13 bases between the two germline ends. This CDR3 region has 15 residues. Germline V gene sequence: CDR1 ENHRY, CDR2 SYGVKD. Produced via immunoSEQ multiplex PCR; TCRdb's table is partial and in-frame only. Here the sample spans about 190,000 clones, 80% to 90% being singletons. The chain employs TRBV10-3 and TRBJ1-1, with a possible D match to TRBD1 (5 bases). The clonotype was recovered from a man aged 25 to 45 with acute or convalescent COVID-19. Sequencing was carried out using peripheral blood. The DNA for the CDR3 is TGTGCCATCAGTGCTAGCGGCAGGGCGAACACTGAAGCTTTCTTT. Translating it yields CAISASGRANTEAFF.